This T cell receptor beta chain was sequenced in a study of shared T cell receptors in the human thymus. TCRdb keeps only in-frame clones here, not all; method: immunoSEQ multiplex PCR. The sample holds around 340,000 clones; approximately 95% are singletons and the top ten take about 0.02%. Germline CDR1 is LGHNA and CDR2 is YNFKEQ. CDR3 size: 15 residues. Trimming removed 1 base at V and 0 bases at J, with 9 bases between. The V call is TRBV4-2, the J call TRBJ1-1; D unresolved. The TCR originated in a human donor. The specimen was thymocytes. CDR3 region: CASSQAEGLNTEAFF. The CDR3 DNA is TGTGCCAGCAGCCAAGCGGAAGGGTTGAACACTGAAGCTTTCTTT.